The 14 T cell receptor beta chains in this list originate from one sample, sequenced in a study of blood T cells in healthy people across ages. Through a sample-barcoded 5' primer and a J-beta primer mix, a second PCR was run for roughly 7 to 11 cycles. TCRdb called the 5' RACE reads again in MiXCR, with one record for every CDR3 protein. Of roughly 1.9 million distinct CDR3 sequences in the sample, 35% to 50% were seen once. Sequencing used blood. These receptors originate from a human donor in good health.

The chain combines TRBV3-1 with TRBJ2-1, with unresolved D. The germline V gene encodes CDR1 LGHDT and CDR2 YNNKEL (reference sequence). This CDR3 contains 18 residues. V gave up 2 bases and J gave up 2 bases, with 19 bases separating them. Here the CDR3 reads CASSQIKRSRLAYNEQFF. Written as DNA, the CDR3 is TGTGCCAGCAGCCAAATTAAACGGTCCCGGCTAGCCTACAATGAGCAGTTCTTC.

This rearrangement joins TRBV7-9 to TRBJ2-1; tentatively, D is TRBD1 or TRBD2 (5 bases each). Germline V gives CDR1 SEHNR, CDR2 FQNEAQ (reference sequence). The CDR3 consists of 15 residues. V dropped 5 bases and J dropped 8 bases, with 19 bases sitting between them. The CDR3 loop is CASSTSGSSMDEQFF. The CDR3, as DNA: TGTGCCAGCAGCACTTCAGGGAGCAGTATGGATGAGCAGTTCTTC.

The V call is TRBV20-1, the J call TRBJ2-7, with 9 positions matching TRBD2. Trimming removed 3 bases from V and 0 bases from J; junction bases left unmatched: 12. The CDR3 contains 17 residues. The germline gives CDR1 DFQATT, CDR2 SNEGSKA (reference sequence). CDR3 nucleotides: TGCAGTGCTAGGGGAGCGGGGGGAAATATATACTCCTACGAGCAGTACTTC. Its translation: CSARGAGGNIYSYEQYF.

A note on this clonotype: The junction departs from germline at one end; a sequencing error may be responsible. The J gene is TRBJ1-2, the V gene TRBV29-1, with TRBD1 matching over 7 bases. Germline V CDR1 and CDR2: SQVTM, ANQGSEA. The length of the CDR3 is 11 residues. The CDR3 DNA reads TGCGGCGTTGAAATGACAGGGGGCTACACCTTC. Its translation is CGVEMTGGYTF. The whole variable domain, remainder taken from reference TRBV29-1 and TRBJ1-2, is SAVISQKPSRDICQRGTSLTIQCQVDSQVTMMFWYRQQPGQSLTLIATANQGSEATYESGFVIDKFPISRPNLTFSTLTVSNMSPEDSSIYLCGVEMTGGYTFGSGTRLTVV.

The sample holds a few counts of this clonotype. This sequence may be a read error, since a much larger clone differs from it by one base. The rearrangement joins TRBV4-2 to TRBJ1-2, with 8 bases that match TRBD1. CDR1 is LGHNA and CDR2 is YNFKEQ in the germline V gene. This CDR3 is 15 amino acids long. After removal of 0 bases from V and 8 bases from J, the junction contained 8 bases not matched to a gene. CDR3: CASSQEDRDRYGYTF. Written as DNA, the CDR3 is TGTGCCAGCAGCCAAGAGGACAGGGACCGGTACGGCTACACCTTC.

This clonotype has a single count. A junction boundary mismatches the germline segment, possibly from a read error. The chain is built from TRBV27 and TRBJ2-5, with TRBD2 matching over 7 bases. With the DNA end fitting TRBJ2-7 better, the J assignment may be wrong. CDR3 length equals 15 residues. Germline CDR1 and CDR2: MNHEY and SMNVEV (reference sequence). The CDR3 reads CANSLLGGGVYEQYF. Here the CDR3 DNA reads TGTGCCAACAGTCTACTGGGCGGGGGAGTTTACGAGCAGTACTTC.

This clonotype was found a few times. The rearrangement links TRBV12-3 or TRBV12-4 to TRBJ1-1; the D is unclear. The CDR3 extends over 14 amino acids. Trimming cost V 3 bases and J 7 bases, with 15 bases left between them. CDR3 sequence (DNA): TGTGCCAGCAGTTTTAATCGGGAGTCAGGTGAAGCTTTCTTT. This encodes CASSFNRESGEAFF.

This chain uses TRBV4-1 with TRBJ2-7; the match to TRBD2 covers 8 bases. The CDR3 is 14 amino acids. The V and J ends lost 0 bases and 4 bases, in that order; junction bases with no gene match: 2. Germline CDR1 and CDR2: MGHRA and YSYEKL. The CDR3 DNA follows: TGCGCCAGCAGCCAAGAGCAGCGGGGGTACGAGCAGTACTTC. This translates into CASSQEQRGYEQYF.

This clonotype was observed a handful of times. The rearrangement uses TRBV24-1 and TRBJ2-5; 10 nucleotides agree with TRBD1. Per germline, CDR1 KGHDR and CDR2 SFDVKD. The CDR3 loop spans 17 amino acids. Trimming at V came to 2 bases and at J to 5 bases, leaving 10 bases not matched to a gene. CDR3 DNA: TGTGCCACCAGTGATTACATGCGACAGGGGGCGAGGGAGACCCAGTACTTC. It yields the protein CATSDYMRQGARETQYF.

This clonotype was counted ten times or more. The CDR3 nucleotides are TGCGCCAGCAGCGATCAGGGTGACGAGCAGTACTTC. This gives the protein CASSDQGDEQYF. The chain combines TRBV5-1 with TRBJ2-7, with a possible D match to TRBD1 (5 bases). The CDR3 runs 12 residues. Trimming shortened V by 4 bases and J by 5 bases, and 10 bases separated the two germline ends. Germline assignment: CDR1 SGHRS and CDR2 YFSETQ.

A remark on this clonotype: A much larger clone differs by one base, so this may be a read error. The J gene is TRBJ2-1, the V gene TRBV29-1; no firm D call. This CDR3 has 13 amino acids. With 5 bases removed from V and 13 bases from J, the gap between germline ends came to 21 bases. The germline gives CDR1 SQVTM, CDR2 ANQGSEA. The CDR3 reads CSVSPVVEETQFF. The CDR3 coding sequence is TGCAGCGTTAGTCCTGTGGTGGAAGAGACCCAGTTCTTC.

In DNA, the CDR3 is TGTGCCAGCAGCCTTAGGACAGGGGCGGACTATGGCTACACCTTC. It yields the protein CASSLRTGADYGYTF. This rearrangement joins TRBV4-2 to TRBJ1-2, with 9 nucleotides matching TRBD1. The junction had 6 bases not matched to a gene; V was cut back by 4 bases and J by 3 bases. Germline-derived CDR1 and CDR2 are LGHNA and YNFKEQ. The length of the CDR3 is 15 residues.

The rearrangement uses TRBV5-1 and TRBJ2-7, with D perhaps TRBD1 (6 bases). Germline-derived CDR1 and CDR2 are SGHRS and YFSETQ. CDR3 length equals 18 residues. Trimming took off 0 bases at V and 1 base at J, with 20 bases between the two ends. The CDR3 nucleotides are TGCGCCAGCAGCTTGGGGCCACACAGAGCAGGGGCTTCCTACGAGCAGTACTTC. As protein: CASSLGPHRAGASYEQYF.

V and J are TRBV20-1 and TRBJ2-5; perhaps D is TRBD1 or TRBD2 (5 bases each). The CDR3 extends over 13 amino acids. Germline V gene data show CDR1 as DFQATT and CDR2 as SNEGSKA (reference sequence). Trimming pared 6 bases from V and 4 bases from J, leaving 15 bases between. Here the CDR3 reads CSASQVGGETQYF. CDR3 nucleotides: TGCAGTGCCTCTCAGGTTGGGGGAGAGACCCAGTACTTC.